These 11 T cell receptor beta chains were all obtained from the same sample, sequenced in a study of CD8+ T cells in alopecia areata. RNA extraction and reverse transcription yielded cDNA as sequencing template. Generated by immunoSEQ multiplex PCR, the TCRdb table keeps only in-frame clones and is missing some. The table shows about 140,000 clones, with 45% to 65% occurring only once. The treatment here: oral pan-JAK inhibitor, 5-10 mg twice daily. The source was CD8+ T cells sorted from blood, collected at week 4, from a patient treated with tofacitinib. Receptors were obtained from a human donor with alopecia areata.

This clone was observed once. This chain links TRBV30 with TRBJ1-1; D uncertain. The germline gives CDR1 GTSNPN, CDR2 SVGIG (reference sequence). The CDR3 extends over 12 amino acids. V lost 1 base and J 7 bases, leaving 10 bases between the germline ends. CDR3 in DNA: TGTGCCTGGAGTGCGGAGACGAGTGAAGCTTTCTTT. As protein: CAWSAETSEAFF.

The chain combines TRBV6-5 with TRBJ2-6; D is undetermined. This CDR3 comprises 13 residues. V was clipped by 6 bases and J by 0 bases, with 3 bases between them. Germline-derived CDR1 and CDR2 are MNHEY and SVGAGI. As DNA, the CDR3 is TGTGCCAGCAGCAACTCTGGGGCCAACGTCCTGACTTTC. Its protein is CASSNSGANVLTF.

In DNA form, the CDR3 reads TGTGCCAGCAGCTTAACAGGGGGGTGGGCCACAGATACGCAGTATTTT. Its protein product is CASSLTGGWATDTQYF. V gene TRBV13 combines with J gene TRBJ2-3; 8 nucleotides align to TRBD1. V lost 2 bases and J lost 2; bases outside the gene matches: 6. This CDR3 spans 16 amino acids. Germline V gene sequence: CDR1 PRHDT, CDR2 FYEKMQ (reference sequence).

The rearrangement links TRBV7-8 to TRBJ1-5; D ambiguous. Deletions cut 4 bases from V and 5 bases from J, with 15 bases between. The germline CDR1 and CDR2 sequences are SGHVS and FQNEAQ. The CDR3 spans 15 residues. DNA for the CDR3: TGTGCCAGCAGCTCTTACGTGGGGTTAGATCAGCCCCAGCATTTT. Protein sequence: CASSSYVGLDQPQHF.

The J gene is TRBJ2-3, the V gene TRBV13; D not resolved. V lost 8 bases and J lost 1, with 4 bases in between. The germline gives CDR1 PRHDT, CDR2 FYEKMQ (reference sequence). This CDR3 contains 11 residues. This CDR3 reads CASRGTDTQYF. In nucleotides, the CDR3 is TGTGCCAGCCGCGGCACAGATACGCAGTATTTT. The full variable domain, with the rest looked up from reference TRBV13 and TRBJ2-3, is AAGVIQSPRHLIKEKRETATLKCYPIPRHDTVYWYQQGPGQDPQFLISFYEKMQSDKGSIPDRFSAQQFSDYHSELNMSSLELGDSALYFCASRGTDTQYFGPGTRLTVL.

This clone was observed a few times. CDR3 amino acids: CASKSETGGDEQFF. Here the CDR3 DNA reads TGCGCCAGCAAAAGTGAGACAGGGGGCGATGAGCAGTTCTTC. J is TRBJ2-1 and V is TRBV4-1, with TRBD1 identical over 10 bases. CDR3 size: 14 residues. Germline trimming cut 7 bases from V and 8 bases from J; bases unmatched to any gene: 8. Germline-derived CDR1 and CDR2 are MGHRA and YSYEKL.

The V and J genes are TRBV30 and TRBJ2-4; D assignment may be TRBD1 or TRBD2 (5 bases each). The germline V and J ends were trimmed by 0 bases and 8 bases, with 17 bases remaining between them. The CDR3 runs to 15 residues. The V gene's germline CDR1 is GTSNPN and CDR2 SVGIG (reference sequence). CDR3 DNA sequence: TGTGCCTGGAGTGTATCGAGTGGGGGTGAGGACATTCAGTACTTC. Translated, it gives CAWSVSSGGEDIQYF. Variable domain in full (rest from reference TRBV30 and TRBJ2-4): SQTIHQWPATLVQPVGSPLSLECTVEGTSNPNLYWYRQAAGRGLQLLFYSVGIGQISSEVPQNLSASRPQDRQFILSSKKLLLSDSGFYLCAWSVSSGGEDIQYFGAGTRLSVL.

This clone has a handful of counts. The rearrangement uses TRBV30 and TRBJ1-5; no clear D gene. V lost 3 bases and J lost 7, with 13 bases in between. The CDR3 totals 13 residues. Germline values: CDR1 GTSNPN, CDR2 SVGIG (reference sequence). The DNA for the CDR3 is TGTGCCTGGAGCCCCCCAGGAATCCAGCCCCAGCATTTT. Protein: CAWSPPGIQPQHF.

The V and J genes are TRBV6-6 and TRBJ2-7; no reliable D call. This CDR3 is built from 15 residues. Germline values: CDR1 MNHNY, CDR2 SVGAGI (reference sequence). V gave up 0 bases and J gave up 3 bases, with 12 bases separating them. The CDR3 nucleotides read TGTGCCAGCAGTTACTCTTCAGGCAAAAACTACGAGCAGTACTTC. Its translation is CASSYSSGKNYEQYF.

The chain uses TRBV10-3 and TRBJ2-1; a possible D gene is TRBD1 (6 bases). This CDR3 contains 16 residues. Germline values: CDR1 ENHRY, CDR2 SYGVKD. With 3 bases removed from V and 1 base from J, the gap between germline ends came to 13 bases. Here the CDR3 DNA reads TGTGCCATCAGTGAAGTGGGGGCTAGGTCCTACAATGAGCAGTTCTTC. It codes for CAISEVGARSYNEQFF.

There are a few counts of this clone. The chain links TRBV7-8 to TRBJ2-7; the match to TRBD2 covers 7 bases. There are 17 residues in the CDR3. V lost 0 bases, J lost 5 bases, and 13 bases stayed unmatched. Per germline, CDR1 SGHVS and CDR2 FQNEAQ. The CDR3 loop is CASSLANPGLQVHEQYF. CDR3 DNA: TGTGCCAGCAGCTTAGCAAATCCGGGACTACAAGTCCACGAGCAGTACTTC.